Shown below are 24 T cell receptor beta chains from a single sample sequenced in a study of a mutant IDH1 vaccine in newly diagnosed glioma (dated by TCRdb to about 2021). Library method: the immunoSEQ multiplex PCR assay. TCRdb limited this immuneACCESS table to in-frame rearrangements with V and J called. A share of clones is missing; checked studies link under half to unresolved V genes, and the rest is unexplained. For this sample there are about 33,000 clones; 75% to 90% appear just once. The ten largest make up approximately 4.4% of the sample. What this sample's time point label stands for: baseline, week 1 (first vaccination visit). Interpreted using the paper, the treatment or condition label stands for: pre-vaccination baseline after standard-of-care therapy. The sample in question was PBMCs, obtained from a glioma patient treated with radiotherapy, temozolomide or both. These receptors were taken from a woman aged 40-49 years with glioma.

This chain uses TRBV5-1 with TRBJ1-4, with D hard to call. Trimming stripped 2 bases from V and 3 bases from J, with 8 bases between. The CDR3 is 14 residues long. Germline V lookup: CDR1 SGHRS, CDR2 YFSETQ. CDR3 in DNA: TGCGCCAGCAGCTTAAGGGCCGCTAATGAAAAACTGTTTTTT. Translation gives CASSLRAANEKLFF.

This chain connects TRBV6-5 to TRBJ2-7, with 10 positions matching TRBD1. With 4 bases clipped from V and 4 bases from J, the junction kept 7 bases outside the gene matches. Germline V gene data show CDR1 as MNHEY and CDR2 as SVGAGI. The CDR3 has 15 residues. The CDR3: CASSFDRGRGYEQYF. Here the CDR3 DNA reads TGTGCCAGCAGTTTTGACAGGGGGCGCGGGTACGAGCAGTACTTC.

This clone was picked up one time. CDR3 amino acids: CATSSGGENYGYTF. CDR3 coding DNA: TGTGCCACGAGCTCTGGGGGCGAGAACTATGGCTACACCTTC. The chain combines TRBV19 with TRBJ1-2, with D maybe TRBD1 (6 bases). The V gene lost 10 bases and the J gene lost 2 bases, with 17 bases spanning the gap. Looked up from germline, CDR1 is LNHDA and CDR2 is SQIVND (reference sequence). This CDR3 is built from 14 residues.

This clone was recorded a few times. J is TRBJ2-1 and V is TRBV7-9, with D perhaps TRBD1 (7 bases). This CDR3 region has 14 residues. V lost 5 bases and J lost 6, with 14 bases in between. Germline lookup yields CDR1 SEHNR and CDR2 FQNEAQ (reference sequence). The DNA of the CDR3 is TGTGCCAGCAGCACTAGGGGGGACAGCAATGAGCAGTTCTTC. Encoded protein: CASSTRGDSNEQFF.

This chain connects TRBV6-5 to TRBJ2-7; D call uncertain. From germline, CDR1 is MNHEY and CDR2 SVGAGI. V dropped 0 bases and J dropped 4 bases, with 13 bases sitting between them. This CDR3 spans 15 amino acids. The CDR3 region is CASSYSEGYWYEQYF. DNA of the CDR3: TGTGCCAGCAGTTACTCGGAAGGCTACTGGTACGAGCAGTACTTC.

V usage is TRBV4-1 and J usage is TRBJ2-2; TRBD1 is a possible D gene (5 bases). V lost 2 bases to trimming and J lost 5 bases, with 18 bases between them. Germline CDR1 MGHRA, CDR2 YSYEKL. This CDR3 has 17 amino acids. CDR3 sequence reads: CASSQKITSRATGELFF. CDR3 bases: TGCGCCAGCAGCCAAAAAATCACATCCAGGGCGACCGGGGAGCTGTTTTTT.

The gene calls are TRBV9 and TRBJ1-1; D gene unclear. The germline V and J ends were trimmed by 0 bases and 1 base, with 4 bases remaining between them. The CDR3 sequence is 13 residues long. Per the germline V gene, CDR1 is SGDLS and CDR2 is YYNGEE. This CDR3 is CASSVAENTEAFF. CDR3 DNA sequence: TGTGCCAGCAGCGTAGCCGAGAACACTGAAGCTTTCTTT.

The CDR3 sequence is CASSILGGWRDTEAFF. CDR3 DNA: TGTGCCAGTAGTATATTAGGAGGTTGGCGAGACACTGAAGCTTTCTTT. The chain combines TRBV19 with TRBJ1-1, with D uncertain. The CDR3 has 16 amino acids. V was pared by 2 bases and J by 3 bases, with 16 bases between. CDR1 is LNHDA, CDR2 SQIVND, per germline (reference sequence).

The J gene is TRBJ2-5, the V gene TRBV6-5, with D uncertain. V dropped 0 bases and J dropped 1 base, with 6 bases sitting between them. Germline V CDR1 and CDR2: MNHEY, SVGAGI. The CDR3 extends over 14 amino acids. The CDR3 bases are TGTGCCAGCAGTTACTCCTCGGGCCAAGAGACCCAGTACTTC. Translated: CASSYSSGQETQYF.

The chain uses TRBV6-6 and TRBJ1-5, with D possibly TRBD1 on 5 matching bases. The ends were cut back, 2 bases at V and 0 bases at J, with 11 bases in the middle. The CDR3 totals 16 residues. Germline V gene lookup returns CDR1 MNHNY and CDR2 SVGAGI (reference sequence). The CDR3 DNA reads TGTGCCAGCAGTTACCGCAGGGATAATAGCAATCAGCCCCAGCATTTT. Its translation: CASSYRRDNSNQPQHF.

The V gene is TRBV13, the J gene TRBJ1-4, with TRBD1 as a possible D gene (6 bases). The CDR3 extends over 15 amino acids. Trimming removed 5 bases at V and 0 bases at J, with 10 bases between. The V gene's germline CDR1 is PRHDT and CDR2 FYEKMQ (reference sequence). Here the CDR3 reads CASSTKGATNEKLFF. The DNA of the CDR3 is TGTGCCAGCAGCACCAAGGGGGCAACTAATGAAAAACTGTTTTTT. The full variable domain, with the rest looked up from reference TRBV13 and TRBJ1-4, is AAGVIQSPRHLIKEKRETATLKCYPIPRHDTVYWYQQGPGQDPQFLISFYEKMQSDKGSIPDRFSAQQFSDYHSELNMSSLELGDSALYFCASSTKGATNEKLFFGSGTQLSVL.

The rearrangement links TRBV29-1 to TRBJ2-6; 7 nucleotides agree with TRBD1. This CDR3 is 14 amino acids long. Trimming cost V 4 bases and J 2 bases; bases outside gene matches: 2. Germline V gene data show CDR1 as SQVTM and CDR2 as ANQGSEA. CDR3 coding DNA: TGCAGCGTTGCGCAGGGGGCTGGGGCCAACGTCCTGACTTTC. Amino acid sequence: CSVAQGAGANVLTF.

The chain's CDR3 is CASSLTGSRTEAFF. The CDR3 nucleotides are TGCGCCAGCAGCCTGACAGGCTCTCGCACTGAAGCTTTCTTT. The rearrangement joins TRBV5-1 to TRBJ1-1; perhaps TRBD1 as D (6 bases). V shed 4 bases and J shed 4 bases, with 14 bases lying between them. Germline-derived CDR1 and CDR2 are SGHRS and YFSETQ. CDR3 length: 14 residues. The full variable domain, its missing parts supplied by reference TRBV5-1 and TRBJ1-1, is KAGVTQTPRYLIKTRGQQVTLSCSPISGHRSVSWYQQTPGQGLQFLFEYFSETQRNKGNFPGRFSGRQFSNSRSEMNVSTLELGDSALYLCASSLTGSRTEAFFGQGTRLTVV.

The genes are TRBV21-1 and TRBJ1-5. TRBV21-1 is an annotated pseudogene. The CDR3 has 17 residues. Here the CDR3 reads CASIQEAVSNSNQPQHF. The CDR3 nucleotides read TGTGCCAGCATCCAAGAGGCAGTAAGTAATAGCAATCAGCCCCAGCATTTT.

V and J are TRBV23-1 and TRBJ2-6, with D possibly TRBD1 on 6 matching bases. TRBV23-1 has ORF status, its function being uncertain. V was trimmed by 0 bases and J by 0 bases, leaving 15 bases between them. The CDR3 runs to 19 residues. The CDR3 region is CASSQSNREYSSGANVLTF. CDR3 in DNA: TGCGCCAGCAGTCAATCGAACAGGGAATATAGCTCTGGGGCCAACGTCCTGACTTTC.

The chain is built from TRBV5-1 and TRBJ1-4; TRBD1 matches at 8 bases. The germline V gene has CDR1 SGHRS and CDR2 YFSETQ. J was trimmed by 5 bases and V by 0 bases; bases with no gene match: 3. This CDR3 comprises 15 residues. CDR3 sequence (DNA): TGCGCCAGCAGCTTGGGGACAGGGAAGAATGAAAAACTGTTTTTT. Amino acids: CASSLGTGKNEKLFF.

The chain employs TRBV6-5 and TRBJ2-1; no definite D call. The germline V and J ends were trimmed by 4 bases and 0 bases, with 13 bases remaining between them. Germline CDR1 MNHEY, CDR2 SVGAGI. This CDR3 has 16 residues. The CDR3: CASSSAFRSSYNEQFF. CDR3 DNA sequence: TGTGCCAGCAGTTCTGCCTTCAGGAGCTCCTACAATGAGCAGTTCTTC.

The chain employs TRBV13 and TRBJ2-1; 9 nucleotides line up with TRBD2. V shed 4 bases, J shed 2 bases, and the junction held 3 bases outside the gene matches. Germline lookup yields CDR1 PRHDT and CDR2 FYEKMQ (reference sequence). This CDR3 is built from 15 residues. CDR3 sequence reads: CASSSGTSPYNEQFF. CDR3 DNA sequence: TGTGCCAGCAGCTCCGGGACTAGCCCCTACAATGAGCAGTTCTTC.

This chain connects TRBV19 to TRBJ1-1, with D uncertain. CDR1 LNHDA and CDR2 SQIVND come from the germline V gene (reference sequence). V was shortened by 7 bases and J by 1 base, with 16 bases between the two germline ends. The CDR3 is 15 amino acids. CDR3 sequence: CASTDGVVENTEAFF. The CDR3 bases are TGTGCCAGTACCGACGGGGTAGTTGAGAACACTGAAGCTTTCTTT.

The chain uses TRBV6-5 and TRBJ2-7; 10 bases map to TRBD1. CDR3 length equals 15 residues. CDR1 and CDR2 (germline): MNHEY, SVGAGI. V lost 2 bases, J lost 3 bases, and 4 bases stayed unmatched. The CDR3 loop reads CASSYAGTGDYEQYF. The CDR3 coding sequence is TGTGCCAGCAGTTACGCCGGGACAGGGGACTACGAGCAGTACTTC.

The genes are TRBV10-3 and TRBJ1-5; no reliable D call. This CDR3 is 15 amino acids long. Per germline, CDR1 ENHRY and CDR2 SYGVKD. Trimming cost V 11 bases and J 0 bases, with 17 bases left between them. The CDR3 DNA follows: TGTGCCTCCCAGATGGGCTCTAATAGCAATCAGCCCCAGCATTTT. It yields the protein CASQMGSNSNQPQHF.

This clone was observed a handful of times. This chain connects TRBV14 to TRBJ2-7; D tentatively fits TRBD1 or TRBD2 (5 bases each). There are 14 residues in the CDR3. The ends were cut back, 4 bases at V and 5 bases at J, with 15 bases in the middle. CDR1 is SGHDN, CDR2 FVKESK, per germline. The CDR3 sequence is CASSPGTAVDEQYF. DNA of the CDR3: TGTGCCAGCAGCCCCGGGACGGCGGTCGACGAGCAGTACTTC.

This rearrangement joins TRBV29-1 to TRBJ1-1; 9 positions match TRBD1. The germline CDR1 and CDR2 sequences are SQVTM and ANQGSEA. With V trimmed by 1 base and J by 7 bases, 4 bases remained unmatched. The CDR3 is 13 amino acids. Here the CDR3 DNA reads TGCAGCGTTGAAGGGGGGACAGGGTTTGAAGCTTTCTTT. Amino acid sequence: CSVEGGTGFEAFF.

This clone was detected a few times. CDR3 bases: TGTGCCAGCAGCTCTACTACACAGAACACTGAAGCTTTCTTT. As protein: CASSSTTQNTEAFF. The chain has TRBV7-2 and TRBJ1-1; no definite D call. Trimming left V 4 bases short and J 1 base short, with 10 bases between. The CDR3 has 14 residues. Germline V CDR1 and CDR2: SGHTA, FQGNSA.